This record concerns one T cell receptor beta chain sequence. As to time point: patch test 3, about 24 weeks after DPC sensitization. Treatment reported: therapeutic diphenylcyclopropenone sensitization with weekly scalp DPC. Blood collection took place prior to placing each patch test. These data originate in a study of human T cells and chemical hapten exposure. Study at large: DPC at 2% was the sensitizing agent, placed on approximately 2 cm by approximately 2 cm of upper inner arm skin.

TCRdb re-derived calls from the RACE reads in MiXCR, one entry per CDR3 protein. The sample lists 190,000 or so distinct CDR3 sequences; 24% were seen once. Germline lookup yields CDR1 MNHEY and CDR2 SVGEGT. With 6 bases clipped from V and 7 bases from J, the junction kept 11 bases outside the gene matches. The CDR3 runs to 15 residues. The rearrangement joins TRBV6-2 or TRBV6-3 to TRBJ1-5, with 8 bases matching TRBD1. The receptor's source is a woman aged 35 to 49 with alopecia areata. Some clones in this sample may be carry-over from other donors' samples. This sample comprised whole blood, obtained in connection with sensitization to the hapten diphenylcyclopropenone (DPC). The CDR3 DNA follows: TGTGCCAGCAGCTCCGGACAGGGTGGGAACCAGCCCCAGCATTTT. Its protein is CASSSGQGGNQPQHF.